The clone carrying this T cell receptor (beta chain) showed up just a few times. Its cognate antigen is unknown. The record originates from a study of cytomegalovirus exposure and HLA in healthy donors. Study-level findings and limits: Previously analyzed data showed that most TCR beta V segments were productive at a frequency of about 87% or about 30%. V- and J-gene trimming of TCR beta was linked (in a later analysis) to a missense DCLRE1C variant. Researchers counted 164 TCR beta chains as cytomegalovirus-associated.

CDR3 length: 15 residues. Germline CDR1 is SGHTA and CDR2 is FQGNSA. J was trimmed by 6 bases and V by 1 base; bases with no gene match: 6. The PCR made use of 60 Vbeta and 13 Jbeta primers. Original processing methods: Later, an analysis found 75 million to 100 million unique TCR beta chains, and some 10 million of these were shared. TCRdb's table, derived via immunoSEQ multiplex PCR, lists solely in-frame clones and lacks some. Clonal size and the V and J genes are those of that table, whereas D and trimming came from the DNA. The sample carries over 100,000 clones, roughly 65% recorded once. Material: PBMCs. The receptor comes from a man between 35 and 55 years old in good health and CMV-seropositive. The chain is built from TRBV7-2 and TRBJ2-7, with 10 nucleotides matching TRBD2. CDR3: CASSLGLAGVGEQYF. The CDR3 DNA follows: TGTGCCAGCAGCTTAGGTCTAGCGGGAGTCGGCGAGCAGTACTTC.